This entry concerns a single T cell receptor (beta chain). Participants came from under 30 US areas, aged about 18 to 95 years. The study assigned cohorts using participant-reported clinical history. The sample comes from a study of blood T cell repertoires in COVID-19. Study background: The origin of the acute and convalescent COVID-19 samples was the United States, Italy and Spain. Sources were T cells, B-cell-depleted T cells, or PBMCs; the material itself was cDNA or gDNA.

The CDR3 sequence is 15 residues long. Germline V gene sequence: CDR1 SNHLY, CDR2 FYNNEI. V dropped 7 bases and J dropped 5; count of bases not matched to a gene: 6. Generated by immunoSEQ multiplex PCR, the TCRdb table keeps only in-frame clones and is missing some. The data hold approximately 260,000 clones, with around 87% observed a single time. Sequencing input: PBMCs or T cells enriched from blood (not recorded which). V and J are TRBV2 and TRBJ2-1, with 12 bases fitting TRBD2. This sequence was found in a woman younger than 45 with acute COVID-19. CDR3 nucleotide sequence: TGTGCCAGCACCCAGGGACTAGCGGGTAACAATGAGCAGTTCTTC. As protein: CASTQGLAGNNEQFF.